The clone carrying this TCR beta chain has only a few counts. This entry is derived from a study of control samples from healthy donors and cancer patients. The assay was immunoSEQ multiplex PCR, and TCRdb's table has in-frame clones only and misses some. This sample has under 300,000 clones, with around 80% found just once. Deletions cut 3 bases from V and 5 bases from J, with 10 bases between. Germline CDR1 reads LNHDA; CDR2 reads SQIVND (reference sequence). The CDR3 totals 14 residues. This receptor was taken from a woman aged 55-69 years with lung cancer. Sequenced material: PBMCs. J is TRBJ2-2 and V is TRBV19; TRBD1 might be the D (5 bases). The CDR3 is CASSMDTLTGELFF. DNA for the CDR3: TGTGCCAGTAGTATGGACACTCTTACCGGGGAGCTGTTTTTT.